This is a list of T cell receptor beta chains from one sample in a study of blood T cell repertoires in COVID-19. The data were produced by immunoSEQ multiplex PCR, yet TCRdb's version contains in-frame clones alone and is incomplete. The sample has 130,000 to 150,000 clones, around 84% seen once. Sequencing was carried out using peripheral blood. The receptor set was obtained from a man aged 55 to 69 with active or convalescent COVID-19. The conserved cysteine and the conserved F or W are not part of the CDR3 here.

>TRBV7-9
ASSLVAGPNLDEQY
>TRBV10-3
AITPGTASDTQY
>TRBV9
ASSVGSGSLAKNIQY
>TRBV9
ASSVGRGGSGYT
>TRBV9
ASSVTSNTEAF
>TRBV5-1
ASSRPALAGYYNEQF
>TRBV7-2
ASSLSPDRGYGYT
>TRBV6-5
ASTDLQGASEAF
>TRBV5-1
ASSFSPRETQY
>TRBV19
ASSPGTGRTEAF
>TRBV24-1
ATSDPGQGPNTGELF
>TRBV5-5
ASSLLAGDTEAF
>TRBV9
ASSREGYGYT
>TRBV6-1
ASSARTGGEADTQY
>TRBV5-1
ASQGRDTGELF
>TRBV6-6
ASSYEETQY
>TRBV15
ATSRDKPANNSPLH
>TRBV27
ASSPWGRGAQY
>TRBV11-2
ASSPQGQANTEAF
>TRBV19
ASRVAGGRNEQF
>TRBV28
ASSLRGRGQRGYT
>TRBV4-3
ASSQDTGSEAF
>TRBV6-5
ASSLLGSGETQY
>TRBV19
ASRGTATNEKLF
>TRBV6-1
ASSELIGLVYEQY
>TRBV19
ASSISGPTYEQY
>TRBV10-1
ASSEPRDREWDQPQH
>TRBV18
ASSPSGNTGELF
>TRBV7-2
ASSLVSGTSSGNTIY
>TRBV4-1
ASSQDSGSHEQF
>TRBV10-3
AISEPHGTGNSEAF
>TRBV5-5
ASSLGEGSTNTEAF
>TRBV30
AWSKEENQPQH
>TRBV3-1/TRBV3-2
ASSHARSAF
>TRBV7-9
ASSLGAASGEQF
>TRBV30
AWSLQGYEQY
>TRBV3-1/TRBV3-2
ASSLRLAGATDTQY
>TRBV5-4
ASSSGPGQSSYEQY
>TRBV5-1
ASSLAGREESPLH
>TRBV27
ASSLGGTGLAGELF
>TRBV20-1
SAISSDTQY
>TRBV3-1/TRBV3-2
ASSRQGGELF
>TRBV29-1
SGGQGAPGVQY
>TRBV2
ASTLLGGQGFNEQF
>TRBV6-5
ASSSPQTGISEQY
>TRBV30
AWRPERPYNEQF
>TRBV5-1
ASSRGTGPETQY
>TRBV7-2
ASSWTSGRGDIQY
>TRBV4-3
ASSQDLTVLGKLF
>TRBV25-1
ASSLVREKLF
>TRBV10-3
AIREDLGDTQY
>TRBV28
ASSYRDRVRGYT
>TRBV9
ASSVSETGAEKLF
>TRBV6-2/TRBV6-3
ASSYSYRRVMNTEAF
>TRBV5-1
ASSSSTDSSSPYEQY
>TRBV19
ASRVPREGRNEQY
>TRBV28
ASSLGGSINSPLH
>TRBV6-5
ASSSPGGETQY